This T cell receptor beta chain was captured in a study of T cells after yellow fever vaccination. Background on the study: Low-cell-number fractions underwent preparation using SMART-Seq v4 Ultra Low Input.

It was through 5'RACE template switching that TCR cDNA was made, with a universal primer site and UMIs added. TCRdb passed the 5' RACE reads through MiXCR, listing each CDR3 protein once. The sample includes some 560,000 distinct CDR3 sequences, about 17% seen only once; the top ten take approximately 15%. CDR1 SGHRS and CDR2 YFSETQ come from the germline V gene. This CDR3 contains 14 residues. This clonotype was counted at least ten times. Antigen unknown. One junction end disagrees with the germline gene, perhaps due to a read error. General study points: CD4 and CD8 compartments shared a small share of clonotypes, likely from convergent recombination. Researchers report a weaker secondary response that nonetheless peaked faster, day 5 versus 15.

Specimen: PBMCs, collected 5 days after the first yellow fever vaccination. The V call is TRBV5-1, the J call TRBJ1-1; 7 nucleotides line up with TRBD1. This TCR was recovered from a man between 18 and 35 years old who received the YFV17D yellow fever vaccine. The CDR3 is CASSRQGGNTEAFF. The CDR3 region has the DNA TGTGCCAGCTCCAGACAGGGCGGGAACACTGAAGCTTTCTTT.